The source of this TCR beta chain is a study of cytomegalovirus exposure and HLA in healthy donors. With 7 bases clipped from V and 2 bases from J, the junction kept 5 bases outside the gene matches. This CDR3 has 14 residues. The germline CDR1 and CDR2 sequences are MNHEY and SMNVEV (reference sequence). Clones were read by immunoSEQ multiplex PCR, and TCRdb kept only the in-frame ones, dropping some. The sample carries 80,000 to 100,000 clones, approximately 91% recorded once. The specimen sequenced was PBMCs. The chain is built from TRBV27 and TRBJ1-5, with 7 bases lining up with TRBD1. This TCR derives from a man aged 25-40 years in good health and CMV-seronegative. The CDR3 region is CASTTGTGNQPQHF. The CDR3, as DNA: TGTGCCAGCACCACCGGGACAGGCAATCAGCCCCAGCATTTT.